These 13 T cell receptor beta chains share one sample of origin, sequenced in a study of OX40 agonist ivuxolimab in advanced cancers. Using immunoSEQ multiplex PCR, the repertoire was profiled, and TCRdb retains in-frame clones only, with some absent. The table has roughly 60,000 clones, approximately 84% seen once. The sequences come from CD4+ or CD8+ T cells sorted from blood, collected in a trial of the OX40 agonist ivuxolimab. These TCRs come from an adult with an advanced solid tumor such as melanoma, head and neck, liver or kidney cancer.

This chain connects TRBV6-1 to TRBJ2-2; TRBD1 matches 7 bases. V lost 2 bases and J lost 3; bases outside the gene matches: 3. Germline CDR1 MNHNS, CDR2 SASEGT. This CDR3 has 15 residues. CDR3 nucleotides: TGTGCCAGCAGTGAACGTGACAGGGACACCGGGGAGCTGTTTTTT. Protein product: CASSERDRDTGELFF.

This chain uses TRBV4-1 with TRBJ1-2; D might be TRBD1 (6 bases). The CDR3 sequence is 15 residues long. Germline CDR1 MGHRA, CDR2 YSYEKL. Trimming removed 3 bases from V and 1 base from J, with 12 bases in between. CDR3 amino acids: CASSHPNRDNYGYTF. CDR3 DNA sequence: TGCGCCAGCAGCCACCCCAACAGGGATAACTATGGCTACACCTTC.

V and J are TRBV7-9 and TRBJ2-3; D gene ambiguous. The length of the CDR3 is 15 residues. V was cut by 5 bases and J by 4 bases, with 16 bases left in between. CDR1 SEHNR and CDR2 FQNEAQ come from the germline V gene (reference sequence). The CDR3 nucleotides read TGTGCCAGCAGCCCTCGGCCATTCGAGGCAGATACGCAGTATTTT. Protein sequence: CASSPRPFEADTQYF.

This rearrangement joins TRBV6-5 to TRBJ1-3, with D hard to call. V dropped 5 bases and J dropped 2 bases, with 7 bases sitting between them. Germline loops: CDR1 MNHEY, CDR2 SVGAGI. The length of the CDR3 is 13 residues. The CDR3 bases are TGTGCCAGCAGTCCCCCCGCTGGAAACACCATATATTTT. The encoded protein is CASSPPAGNTIYF.

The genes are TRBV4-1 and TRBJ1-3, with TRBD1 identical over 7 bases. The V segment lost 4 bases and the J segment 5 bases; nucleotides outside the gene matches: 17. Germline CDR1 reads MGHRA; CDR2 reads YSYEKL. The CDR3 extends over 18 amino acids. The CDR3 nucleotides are TGCGCCAGCAGCCCCGGGACAGTACTAACCTGGGGACGAAACACCATATATTTT. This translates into CASSPGTVLTWGRNTIYF.

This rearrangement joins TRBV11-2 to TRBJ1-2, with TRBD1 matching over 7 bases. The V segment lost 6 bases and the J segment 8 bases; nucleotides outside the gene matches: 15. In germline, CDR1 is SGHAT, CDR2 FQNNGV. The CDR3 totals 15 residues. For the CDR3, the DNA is TGTGCCAGCAGACCAGGGGGGGCGAGGACCTCGGGCTACACCTTC. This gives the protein CASRPGGARTSGYTF.

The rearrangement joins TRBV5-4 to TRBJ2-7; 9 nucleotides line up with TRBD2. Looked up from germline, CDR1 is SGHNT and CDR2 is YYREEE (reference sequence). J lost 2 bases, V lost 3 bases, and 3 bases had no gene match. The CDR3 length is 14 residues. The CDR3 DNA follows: TGTGCCAGCAGCTCGGGACTAGCTACCTACGAGCAGTACTTC. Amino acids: CASSSGLATYEQYF.

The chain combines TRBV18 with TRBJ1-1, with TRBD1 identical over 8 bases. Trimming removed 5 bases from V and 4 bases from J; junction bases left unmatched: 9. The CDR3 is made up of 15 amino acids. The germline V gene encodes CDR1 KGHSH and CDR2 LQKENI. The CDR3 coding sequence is TGTGCCAGCTCAAGACAGGGGTTTCGGTTCACTGAAGCTTTCTTT. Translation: CASSRQGFRFTEAFF. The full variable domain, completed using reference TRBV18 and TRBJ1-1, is NAGVMQNPRHLVRRRGQEARLRCSPMKGHSHVYWYRQLPEEGLKFMVYLQKENIIDESGMPKERFSAEFPKEGPSILRIQQVVRGDSAAYFCASSRQGFRFTEAFFGQGTRLTVV.

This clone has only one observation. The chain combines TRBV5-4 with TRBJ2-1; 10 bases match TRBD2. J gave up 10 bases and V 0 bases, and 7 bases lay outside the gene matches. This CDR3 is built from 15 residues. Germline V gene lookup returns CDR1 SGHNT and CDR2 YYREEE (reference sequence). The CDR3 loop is CASSLVGTSGMEQFF. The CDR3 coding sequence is TGTGCCAGCAGCTTGGTGGGAACTAGCGGGATGGAGCAGTTCTTC. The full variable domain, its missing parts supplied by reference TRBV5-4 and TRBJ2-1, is ETGVTQSPTHLIKTRGQQVTLRCSSQSGHNTVSWYQQALGQGPQFIFQYYREEENGRGNFPPRFSGLQFPNYSSELNVNALELDDSALYLCASSLVGTSGMEQFFGPGTRLTVL.

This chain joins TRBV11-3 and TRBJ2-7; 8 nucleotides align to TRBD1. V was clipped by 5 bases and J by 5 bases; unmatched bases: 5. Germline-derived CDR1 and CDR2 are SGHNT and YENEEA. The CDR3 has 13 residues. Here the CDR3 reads CASSATGAHEQYF. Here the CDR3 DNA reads TGTGCCAGCAGCGCGACAGGGGCCCACGAGCAGTACTTC.

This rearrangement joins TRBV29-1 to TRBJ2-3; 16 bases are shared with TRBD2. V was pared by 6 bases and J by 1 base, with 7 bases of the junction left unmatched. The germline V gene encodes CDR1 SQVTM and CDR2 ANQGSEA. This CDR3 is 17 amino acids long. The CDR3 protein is CSVAGTSGRARTDTQYF. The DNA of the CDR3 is TGCAGCGTCGCAGGGACTAGCGGGAGGGCCCGCACAGATACGCAGTATTTT.

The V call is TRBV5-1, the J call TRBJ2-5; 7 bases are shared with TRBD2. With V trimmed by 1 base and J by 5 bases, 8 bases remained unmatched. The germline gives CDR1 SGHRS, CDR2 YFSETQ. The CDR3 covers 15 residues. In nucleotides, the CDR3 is TGCGCCAGCAGCTTGCGTGGCGGGAGCGGGGAGACCCAGTACTTC. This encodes CASSLRGGSGETQYF.

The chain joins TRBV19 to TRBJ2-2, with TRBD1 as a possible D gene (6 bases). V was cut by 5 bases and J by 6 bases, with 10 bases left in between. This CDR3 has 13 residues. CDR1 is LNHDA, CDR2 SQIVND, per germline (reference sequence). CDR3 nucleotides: TGTGCCAGTAGTCCCAGACAGGCCGGGGAGCTGTTTTTT. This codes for CASSPRQAGELFF.